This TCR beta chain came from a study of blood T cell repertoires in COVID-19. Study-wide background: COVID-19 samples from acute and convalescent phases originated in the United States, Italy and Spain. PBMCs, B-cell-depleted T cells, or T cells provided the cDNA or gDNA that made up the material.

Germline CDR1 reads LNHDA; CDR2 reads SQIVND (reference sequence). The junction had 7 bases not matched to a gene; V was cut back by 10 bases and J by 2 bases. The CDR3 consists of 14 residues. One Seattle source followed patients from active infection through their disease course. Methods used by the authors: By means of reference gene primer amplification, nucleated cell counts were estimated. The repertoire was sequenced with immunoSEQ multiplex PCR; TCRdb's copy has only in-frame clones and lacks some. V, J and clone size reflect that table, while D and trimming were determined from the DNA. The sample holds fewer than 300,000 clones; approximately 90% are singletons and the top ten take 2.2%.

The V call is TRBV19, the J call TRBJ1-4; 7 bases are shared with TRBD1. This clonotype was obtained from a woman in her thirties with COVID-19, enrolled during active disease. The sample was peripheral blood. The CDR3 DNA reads TGTGCCACCGTAACGGGACAGACTAATGAAAAACTGTTTTTT. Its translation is CATVTGQTNEKLFF.